This T cell receptor beta chain originates from a study of blood T cell repertoires in COVID-19. Whole-study context: Samples came from the United States, Italy and Spain, spanning acute and convalescent COVID-19. Nucleic acid was either cDNA or gDNA, and it came from T cells, B-cell-depleted T cells, or PBMCs.

In this sample, this clone turned up once. Original processing notes: Nucleated cell number was recorded as an estimate derived from reference gene primer amplification. Clones were read by immunoSEQ multiplex PCR, and TCRdb kept only the in-frame ones, dropping some. Clone size and V and J calls were adopted from that table, with D and trimming inferred from the DNA. In the table there are 210,000 or so clones, more than 70% of which are singletons. From germline, CDR1 is LNHDA and CDR2 SQIVND (reference sequence). Trimming shortened V by 5 bases and J by 0 bases, and 14 bases separated the two germline ends. CDR3 length: 16 amino acids.

The chain couples TRBV19 to TRBJ2-1; D is uncertain. Sequenced material: peripheral blood. This sequence was found in a woman aged 40 to 49 who had recovered from COVID-19. The CDR3 bases are TGTGCCAGTAGTCCTCGTAGCAGCCGCTCCTACAATGAGCAGTTCTTC. Its translation is CASSPRSSRSYNEQFF.